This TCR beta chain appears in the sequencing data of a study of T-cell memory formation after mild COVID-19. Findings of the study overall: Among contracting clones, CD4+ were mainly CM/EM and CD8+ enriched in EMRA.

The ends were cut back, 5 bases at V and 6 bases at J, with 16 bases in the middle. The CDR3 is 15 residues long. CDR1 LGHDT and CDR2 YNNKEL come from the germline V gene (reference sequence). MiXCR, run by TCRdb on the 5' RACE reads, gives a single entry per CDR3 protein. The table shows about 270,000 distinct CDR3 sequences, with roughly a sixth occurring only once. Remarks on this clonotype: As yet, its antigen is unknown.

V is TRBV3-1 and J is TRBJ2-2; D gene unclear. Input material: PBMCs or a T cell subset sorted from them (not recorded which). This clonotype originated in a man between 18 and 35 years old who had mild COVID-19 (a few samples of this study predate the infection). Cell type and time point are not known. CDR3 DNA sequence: TGTGCCAGCAGCTCCGTTGTAAGGGCCGCCGGGGAGCTGTTTTTT. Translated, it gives CASSSVVRAAGELFF.